This is a list of T cell receptor beta chains from one sample in a study of radiotherapy plus CTLA-4 blockade in lung cancer. Some clones are missing from TCRdb's copy, which holds only in-frame ones; the method was immunoSEQ multiplex PCR. This sample carries about 73,000 clones, more than 75% of them seen once, and the ten largest clones take over 35%. Specimen: peripheral blood, collected from a patient treated with radiotherapy plus ipilimumab. These receptors came from a human donor with non-small cell lung cancer that progressed on radiotherapy plus ipilimumab. The CDR3 runs from the conserved cysteine through the conserved F or W. Fields, in order: V gene, D gene, CDR3 protein. The D gene is left open where the match is weak.

V gene: TRBV11-2; D gene: TRBD2; CDR3 protein: CASSPIAGTRTGELFF
V gene: TRBV18; D gene: NA; CDR3 protein: CASSQVTDTQYF
V gene: TRBV6-5; D gene: NA; CDR3 protein: CASSPQDSGNTIYF
V gene: TRBV6-1; D gene: NA; CDR3 protein: CASSEGAQTLFNQPQHF
V gene: TRBV6-1; D gene: NA; CDR3 protein: CASNRGAGTDTQYF
V gene: TRBV6-1; D gene: TRBD1; CDR3 protein: CASSEIGTVYTEAFF
V gene: TRBV19; D gene: NA; CDR3 protein: CASSSLGGKNNEQFF
V gene: TRBV5-1; D gene: NA; CDR3 protein: CASSLAPGPTDTQYF
V gene: TRBV6-5; D gene: TRBD1; CDR3 protein: CASSYTTGDWTETQYF
V gene: TRBV2; D gene: NA; CDR3 protein: CASTDRSFRHAIYF
V gene: TRBV11-1; D gene: NA; CDR3 protein: CASSKSGNNNEQFF
V gene: TRBV4-1; D gene: TRBD2; CDR3 protein: CASSQAKGGLAGPHSYNEQFF
V gene: TRBV15; D gene: NA; CDR3 protein: CATSSLGRQLNTEAFF
V gene: TRBV9; D gene: NA; CDR3 protein: CASSVAPRSSGHRELFF
V gene: TRBV30; D gene: NA; CDR3 protein: CAWDEGSPGWTGELFF
V gene: TRBV6-5; D gene: TRBD1; CDR3 protein: CASSYDSTGGGNEQFF
V gene: TRBV11-2; D gene: TRBD1; CDR3 protein: CASNEQGASNEKLFF
V gene: TRBV5-1; D gene: TRBD2; CDR3 protein: CASSLAEREGADTQYF
V gene: TRBV5-1; D gene: TRBD2; CDR3 protein: CASSLVRGRAVDTQYF
V gene: TRBV5-1; D gene: NA; CDR3 protein: CASSLDYDSYEQYF
V gene: TRBV5-6; D gene: TRBD1; CDR3 protein: CASSGQGTANYGYTF
V gene: TRBV30; D gene: NA; CDR3 protein: CAWREGARFQYF
V gene: TRBV6-5; D gene: TRBD1; CDR3 protein: CASSANRGQNGYTF
V gene: TRBV6-1; D gene: NA; CDR3 protein: CASSPGTRDLYF
V gene: TRBV10-2; D gene: TRBD1; CDR3 protein: CASSGGDRGTFFHGYTF
V gene: TRBV6-5; D gene: NA; CDR3 protein: CASSYGQTNEKLFF
V gene: TRBV29-1; D gene: NA; CDR3 protein: CSVALATDTQYF
V gene: TRBV27; D gene: TRBD1; CDR3 protein: CASRTDRGLTDTQYF